The T cell receptor beta chain under discussion was sequenced for a study of blood T cell repertoires in COVID-19. As for the study in general: COVID-19 samples from acute and convalescent phases originated in the United States, Italy and Spain. Sources were T cells, B-cell-depleted T cells, or PBMCs; the material itself was cDNA or gDNA.

Germline CDR1 is SGHNT and CDR2 is YYREEE (reference sequence). V gave up 6 bases and J gave up 4 bases; unmatched junction bases: 15. This CDR3 has 16 amino acids. Sequencing was performed with immunoSEQ multiplex PCR; in TCRdb, only in-frame clones are kept and a portion is missing. This sample has under 250,000 clones, with roughly 84% found just once. The chain couples TRBV5-4 to TRBJ1-1; 7 nucleotides line up with TRBD1. The receptor was isolated from a man aged 45-60 years with active or convalescent COVID-19. Sequencing was done on a sample of peripheral blood. The CDR3 sequence is CASTVYRTGVVTEAFF. CDR3 coding DNA: TGTGCCAGCACCGTTTACCGTACAGGGGTGGTCACTGAAGCTTTCTTT.